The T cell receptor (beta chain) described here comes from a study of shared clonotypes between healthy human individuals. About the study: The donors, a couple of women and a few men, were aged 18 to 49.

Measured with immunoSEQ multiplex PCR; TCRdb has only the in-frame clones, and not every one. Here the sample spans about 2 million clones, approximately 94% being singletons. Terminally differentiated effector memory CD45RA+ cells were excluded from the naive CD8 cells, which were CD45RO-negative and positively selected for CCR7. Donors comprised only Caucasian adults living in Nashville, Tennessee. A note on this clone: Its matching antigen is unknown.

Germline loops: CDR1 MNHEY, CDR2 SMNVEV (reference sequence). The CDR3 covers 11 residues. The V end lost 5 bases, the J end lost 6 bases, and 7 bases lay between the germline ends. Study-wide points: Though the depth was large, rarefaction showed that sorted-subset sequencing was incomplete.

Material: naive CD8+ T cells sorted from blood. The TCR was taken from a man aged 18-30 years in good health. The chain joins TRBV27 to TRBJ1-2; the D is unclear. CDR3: CASSHGDGYTF. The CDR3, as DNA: TGTGCCAGCAGTCATGGTGATGGCTACACCTTC.